The 13 T cell receptor beta chains reported below all come from one sample, sequenced in a study of OX40 agonist ivuxolimab in advanced cancers. Sequencing used immunoSEQ multiplex PCR; TCRdb keeps in-frame clones, though not all of them. This table has over 95,000 clones, 90% to 95% appearing once. This specimen was CD4+ or CD8+ T cells sorted from blood, taken in a trial of the OX40 agonist ivuxolimab. These receptors came from an adult with an advanced solid tumor such as melanoma, head and neck, liver or kidney cancer.

The chain employs TRBV6-6 and TRBJ2-7, with a tentative D call TRBD1 (6 bases). V lost 6 bases and J lost 5, with 17 bases in between. This CDR3 contains 14 residues. Germline V gene sequence: CDR1 MNHNY, CDR2 SVGAGI (reference sequence). The CDR3 bases are TGTGCCAGCAGAAAAGGGCAGGGGCGGGACGAGCAGTACTTC. The encoded protein is CASRKGQGRDEQYF.

The V call is TRBV11-3, the J call TRBJ1-4; the match to TRBD1 covers 8 bases. Germline CDR1 SGHNT, CDR2 YENEEA. This CDR3 contains 16 residues. Germline trimming cut 0 bases from V and 7 bases from J; bases unmatched to any gene: 7. The CDR3 coding sequence is TGTGCCAGCAGCTTAGATACGCAGGGGGCGGGTGAAAAACTGTTTTTT. Translation: CASSLDTQGAGEKLFF. Together with reference TRBV11-3 and TRBJ1-4, the CDR3 gives the full variable domain: EAGVVQSPRYKIIEKKQPVAFWCNPISGHNTLYWYLQNLGQGPELLIRYENEEAVDDSQLPKDRFSAERLKGVDSTLKIQPAELGDSAVYLCASSLDTQGAGEKLFFGSGTQLSVL.

J is TRBJ2-1 and V is TRBV7-9; weak D call: TRBD1 (5 bases). V lost 5 bases and J 5 bases, leaving 19 bases between the germline ends. The CDR3 spans 16 residues. The V gene's germline CDR1 is SEHNR and CDR2 FQNEAQ (reference sequence). The CDR3 bases are TGTGCCAGCAGCAAACGGACACAGACTTTAGACAATGAGCAGTTCTTC. It yields the protein CASSKRTQTLDNEQFF.

The rearrangement uses TRBV6-7 and TRBJ1-4; D perhaps matches TRBD1 (6 bases). TRBV6-7 has ORF status, its function being uncertain. The CDR3 runs 18 residues. V was clipped by 7 bases and J by 7 bases, with 28 bases between them. The CDR3 here is CASNPPPGKQGFCEKLFF. For the CDR3, the DNA is TGTGCCAGCAACCCCCCTCCCGGGAAACAGGGATTTTGTGAAAAACTGTTTTTT.

The chain couples TRBV7-9 to TRBJ1-2, with D unresolved. CDR3 length: 16 residues. Deletions cut 4 bases from V and 2 bases from J, with 17 bases between. Germline assignment: CDR1 SEHNR and CDR2 FQNEAQ (reference sequence). The CDR3 nucleotides read TGTGCCAGCAGCTCAAAAGCGGGCGCGGACAACTATGGCTACACCTTC. Amino acids: CASSSKAGADNYGYTF.

This chain uses TRBV5-1 with TRBJ2-1; possibly TRBD1 or TRBD2 for D (6 bases each). Germline V gene lookup returns CDR1 SGHRS and CDR2 YFSETQ. The CDR3 runs to 16 residues. V dropped 4 bases and J dropped 0 bases, with 14 bases sitting between them. Here the CDR3 DNA reads TGCGCCAGCAGCGGGGGGACGGACAGCTCCTACAATGAGCAGTTCTTC. It is translated as CASSGGTDSSYNEQFF.

This chain connects TRBV19 to TRBJ2-3; 12 bases map to TRBD2. The CDR3 spans 18 residues. V was clipped by 2 bases and J by 4 bases; unmatched bases: 10. CDR1 and CDR2 from the germline V gene are LNHDA and SQIVND (reference sequence). The CDR3 nucleotides read TGTGCCAGTAGTATACGCCTGGGGGCTAGCGGGAGGGCAGATACGCAGTATTTT. Amino acid sequence: CASSIRLGASGRADTQYF.

DNA for the CDR3: TGTGCCAGCAGTGAAGGGGCAGGGGGCGGGGAGACCCAGTACTTC. Encoded protein: CASSEGAGGGETQYF. The genes are TRBV2 and TRBJ2-5; 8 positions match TRBD1. The CDR3 loop spans 15 amino acids. Germline V gives CDR1 SNHLY, CDR2 FYNNEI. J was trimmed by 5 bases and V by 1 base; bases with no gene match: 6.

The chain is built from TRBV2 and TRBJ1-1, with D perhaps matching TRBD1 (5 bases). CDR1 is SNHLY, CDR2 FYNNEI, per germline. V lost 6 bases, J lost 4 bases, and 9 bases lay in between. The CDR3 extends over 12 amino acids. CDR3 protein: CASRGRSTEAFF. The CDR3 coding sequence is TGTGCCAGCAGGGGACGTAGCACTGAAGCTTTCTTT.

Turning to this clone: Mismatch with germline at one junction end may stem from a read error. The chain joins TRBV28 to TRBJ2-7, with 11 positions matching TRBD1. Germline CDR1 MDHEN, CDR2 SYDVKM. CDR3 length equals 12 residues. For the CDR3, the DNA is TGTGCCACCAGGACAGGGGGCCGTGCGGGCCGGTTC. Protein: CATRTGGRAGRF.

The table lists this clone with a count of one. The V and J genes are TRBV5-1 and TRBJ2-1; 7 nucleotides agree with TRBD2. The CDR3 consists of 16 residues. Germline CDR1 reads SGHRS; CDR2 reads YFSETQ. V trimming: 0 bases; J trimming: 4 bases; junction bases outside the gene matches: 7. This chain's CDR3 is CASSLDGLAEYNEQFF. For the CDR3, the DNA is TGCGCCAGCAGCTTGGATGGGCTAGCGGAATACAATGAGCAGTTCTTC.

The chain has TRBV27 and TRBJ2-3; the match to TRBD2 covers 7 bases. The germline V gene has CDR1 MNHEY and CDR2 SMNVEV (reference sequence). Trimming at V came to 7 bases and at J to 1 base, leaving 8 bases not matched to a gene. This CDR3 has 15 amino acids. CDR3 region: CASNEGGRGTDTQYF. In DNA, the CDR3 is TGTGCCAGCAACGAGGGTGGGAGGGGCACAGATACGCAGTATTTT.

This clone was detected only a few times. The chain combines TRBV7-2 with TRBJ2-5; 7 nucleotides align to TRBD1. The CDR3 runs 13 residues. The germline V gene has CDR1 SGHTA and CDR2 FQGNSA. The V gene end was trimmed by 4 bases and the J gene end by 5 bases; junction bases not matched to a gene: 4. The CDR3 loop reads CASSSTGVETQYF. The CDR3 nucleotides read TGTGCCAGCAGCTCAACAGGGGTGGAGACCCAGTACTTC.